This T cell receptor beta chain was profiled in a study of CD8+ T cells in alopecia areata (dated by TCRdb to about 2018). Study-wide context: The treated patients took part in an open-label pilot trial in which moderate-to-severe alopecia areata was treated with oral tofacitinib at 5 to 10 mg twice daily. Patients received tofacitinib for 6 to 18 months and were then followed off drug for 6 months to check for delayed response and recurrence. In both human patients and the C3H/HeJ mouse model, the study applied high-throughput TCRbeta sequencing to look at T cell clonal expansion in alopecia areata. On the human side, TCRbeta sequencing was run on scalp tissue and on sorted CD4+ and CD8+ peripheral blood T cells from healthy controls and from alopecia areata patients with either patchy or totalis/universalis disease. Tofacitinib-treated patients had biopsies at baseline and at 4 and 24 weeks of treatment, with a later scalp biopsy in several patients. Scalp clonality was compared across normal scalp (n=4), patchy alopecia areata scalp (n=8), and alopecia totalis/universalis scalp (n=8). RNA was obtained with the PAXgene miRNA kit for fixed scalp, the miRNeasy kit for PBMCs, and the RNeasy kit for mouse skin. TCRbeta CDR3 regions were amplified by immunoSEQ multiplex PCR with 35 Vbeta forward and 13 Jbeta reverse primers.

The library was produced with the immunoSEQ multiplex PCR assay. To provide template for TCR sequencing, every sample had RNA extracted and reverse transcribed into cDNA. First-strand cDNA was synthesized using SuperScript III with a 2:1 mix of oligo-dT and random hexamers. A synthetic immune receptor repertoire was used to assess amplification bias, and residual bias was removed computationally. The study's own analysis went as follows. Raw reads were preprocessed to remove errors, and CDR3 was defined according to IMGT conventions as the region from the conserved cysteine to phenylalanine. Clonality was computed by normalizing Shannon entropy by log2 of the number of productive unique TCRs and subtracting the result from 1. CD4 or CD8 identity of scalp clones was inferred by cross-referencing scalp TCRbeta sequences with sorted blood CD4 and CD8 repertoires. This is the immuneACCESS table as TCRdb keeps it, with only in-frame sequences that have V and J called. A part of the clones is gone; compared with another copy, unresolved V genes explain less than half, and the rest is unexplained. The V and J calls and clone size are taken from that table; D and trimming were inferred from the DNA. This sample is represented by roughly 130,000 clones; over 50% of them were singletons. Clones ranked in the top ten supply 4.5% of the sample.

This specimen's time point label, per the study, means: baseline before oral tofacitinib. From alopecia areata patients, peripheral blood was collected along with lesional scalp punch biopsies. PBMCs were isolated by density centrifugation and stained for CD3, CD4 and CD8, after which CD4+ and CD8+ T cells were sorted on a FACSAria. The CDR3, cysteine through phenylalanine, is 16 amino acids long. Just the 48-base CDR3 DNA is kept, in frame starting at base 1. Per the germline V gene, SGHAT is the CDR1 and FQNNGV is the CDR2. Relative to germline, V is missing 6 bases and J is missing 3 bases, with 11 bases of the junction outside any gene match. In its sample, this clone was seen a few times. Its antigen is currently not known. No much larger clone exists at a distance of one base, and base qualities are not known. What the authors observed across the whole study: Compared with normal scalp, lesional scalp, particularly in alopecia totalis/universalis, had higher clonality and more expanded CD8+ clones, which suggests antigenic drive. Compared with mice, TCR sequences shared between patients were less clear, possibly partly because of HLA diversity across the patient population. Resident alphabeta T cells in normal human skin are also sequenced, complicating scalp TCR repertoire analysis, unlike mouse skin dominated by gammadelta T cells.

The chain employs TRBV11-2 and TRBJ2-7; TRBD1 aligns with 10 central bases. Sequenced here: CD4+ T cells sorted from blood, sampled at week 0. This receptor was obtained from a human donor with alopecia areata. The CDR3 protein is CASSHRGQGGSYEQYF. The DNA is as follows: TGTGCCAGCAGTCATAGAGGACAGGGGGGAAGCTACGAGCAGTACTTC.